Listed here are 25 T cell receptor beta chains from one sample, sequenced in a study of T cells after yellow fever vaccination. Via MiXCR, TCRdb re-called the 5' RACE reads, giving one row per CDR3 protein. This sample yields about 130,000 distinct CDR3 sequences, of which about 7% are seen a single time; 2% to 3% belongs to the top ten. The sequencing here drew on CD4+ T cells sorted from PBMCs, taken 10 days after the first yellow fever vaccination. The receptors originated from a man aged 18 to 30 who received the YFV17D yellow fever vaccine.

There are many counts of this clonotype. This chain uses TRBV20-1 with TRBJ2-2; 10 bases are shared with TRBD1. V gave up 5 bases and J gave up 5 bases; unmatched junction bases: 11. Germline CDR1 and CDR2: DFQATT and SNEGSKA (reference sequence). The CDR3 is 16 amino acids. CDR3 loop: CSALSPRDRGTGELFF. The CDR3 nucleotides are TGCAGTGCTCTATCCCCCCGGGACAGGGGTACCGGGGAGCTGTTTTTT.

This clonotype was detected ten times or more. This chain's CDR3 is CASSLDYISPLHF. For the CDR3, the DNA is TGTGCCAGCAGCTTAGATTACATTTCACCCCTCCACTTT. This chain joins TRBV7-2 and TRBJ1-6; D gene unclear. In germline, CDR1 is SGHTA, CDR2 FQGNSA. CDR3 size: 13 residues. Trimming removed 1 base at V and 9 bases at J, with 7 bases between.

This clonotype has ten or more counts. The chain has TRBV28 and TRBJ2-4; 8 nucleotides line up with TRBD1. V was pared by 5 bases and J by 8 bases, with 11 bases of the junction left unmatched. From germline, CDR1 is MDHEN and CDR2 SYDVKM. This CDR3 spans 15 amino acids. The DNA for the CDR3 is TGTGCCAGCAGTCCGCCCGGACAGGGCGGGGACATTCAGTACTTC. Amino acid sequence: CASSPPGQGGDIQYF.

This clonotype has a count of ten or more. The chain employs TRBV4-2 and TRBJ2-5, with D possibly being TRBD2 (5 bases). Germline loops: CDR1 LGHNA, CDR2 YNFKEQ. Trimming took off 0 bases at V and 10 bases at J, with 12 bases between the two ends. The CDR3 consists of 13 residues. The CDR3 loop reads CASSQDGYEGQYF. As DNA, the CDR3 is TGTGCCAGCAGCCAAGATGGGTACGAGGGCCAGTACTTC.

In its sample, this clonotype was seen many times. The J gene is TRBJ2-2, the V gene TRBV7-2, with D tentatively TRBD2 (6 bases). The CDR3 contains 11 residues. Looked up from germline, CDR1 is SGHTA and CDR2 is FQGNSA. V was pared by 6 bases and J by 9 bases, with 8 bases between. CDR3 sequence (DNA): TGTGCCAGCAGACTAGCCCGGGAGCTGTTTTTT. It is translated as CASRLARELFF.

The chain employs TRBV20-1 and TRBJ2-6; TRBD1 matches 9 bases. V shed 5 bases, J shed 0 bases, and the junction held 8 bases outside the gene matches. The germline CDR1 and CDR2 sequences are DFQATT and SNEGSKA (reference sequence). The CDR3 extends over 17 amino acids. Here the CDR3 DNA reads TGCAGTGCTTGGGCCCAGGGACAGGGCTCTGGGGCCAACGTCCTGACTTTC. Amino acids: CSAWAQGQGSGANVLTF.

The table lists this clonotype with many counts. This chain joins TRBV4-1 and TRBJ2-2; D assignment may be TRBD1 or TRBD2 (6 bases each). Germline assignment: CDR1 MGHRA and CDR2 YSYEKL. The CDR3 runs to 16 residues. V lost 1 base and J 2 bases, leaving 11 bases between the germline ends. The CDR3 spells CASSQGGALNTGELFF. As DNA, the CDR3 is TGCGCCAGCAGCCAAGGGGGGGCCCTAAACACCGGGGAGCTGTTTTTT.

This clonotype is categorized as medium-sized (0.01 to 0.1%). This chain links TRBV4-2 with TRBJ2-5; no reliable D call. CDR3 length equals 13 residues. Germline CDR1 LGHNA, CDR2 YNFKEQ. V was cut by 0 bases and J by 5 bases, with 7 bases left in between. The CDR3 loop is CASSQDPRETQYF. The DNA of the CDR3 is TGTGCCAGCAGCCAAGATCCGAGGGAGACCCAGTACTTC.

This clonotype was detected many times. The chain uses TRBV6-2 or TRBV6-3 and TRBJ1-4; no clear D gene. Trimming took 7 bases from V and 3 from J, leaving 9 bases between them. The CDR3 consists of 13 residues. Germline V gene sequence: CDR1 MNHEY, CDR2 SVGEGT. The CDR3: CASKPPANEKLFF. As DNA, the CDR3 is TGTGCCAGCAAACCTCCGGCTAATGAAAAACTGTTTTTT.

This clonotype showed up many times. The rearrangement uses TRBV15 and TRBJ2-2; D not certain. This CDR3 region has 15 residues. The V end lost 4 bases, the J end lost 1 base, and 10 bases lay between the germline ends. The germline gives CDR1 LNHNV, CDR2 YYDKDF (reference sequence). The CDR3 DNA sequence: TGTGCCACCAGCATTTGGACCTTGAACACCGGGGAGCTGTTTTTT. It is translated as CATSIWTLNTGELFF.

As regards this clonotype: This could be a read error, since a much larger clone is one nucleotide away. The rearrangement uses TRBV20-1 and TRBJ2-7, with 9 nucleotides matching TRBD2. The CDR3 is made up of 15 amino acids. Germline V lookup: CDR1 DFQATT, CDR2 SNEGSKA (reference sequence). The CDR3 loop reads CNAGGGQVQTYEQYF. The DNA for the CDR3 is TGCAATGCGGGGGGGGGCCAGGTTCAGACCTACGAGCAGTACTTC.

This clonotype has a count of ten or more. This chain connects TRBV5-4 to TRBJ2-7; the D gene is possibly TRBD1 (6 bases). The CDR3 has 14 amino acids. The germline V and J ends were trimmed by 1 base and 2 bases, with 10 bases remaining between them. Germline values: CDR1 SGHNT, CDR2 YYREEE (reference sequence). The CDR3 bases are TGTGCCAGCAGCTTGACAGGGACCACCTACGAGCAGTACGTC. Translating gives CASSLTGTTYEQYV.

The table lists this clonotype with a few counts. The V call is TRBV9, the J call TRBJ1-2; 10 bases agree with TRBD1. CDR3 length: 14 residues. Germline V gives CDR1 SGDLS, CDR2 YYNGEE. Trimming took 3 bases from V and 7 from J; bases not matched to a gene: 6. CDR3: CASSEDRGISGYTF. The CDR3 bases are TGTGCCAGCAGCGAGGACAGGGGGATCTCTGGCTACACCTTC. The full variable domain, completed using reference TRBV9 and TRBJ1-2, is DSGVTQTPKHLITATGQRVTLRCSPRSGDLSVYWYQQSLDQGLQFLIQYYNGEERAKGNILERFSAQQFPDLHSELNLSSLELGDSALYFCASSEDRGISGYTFGSGTRLTVV.

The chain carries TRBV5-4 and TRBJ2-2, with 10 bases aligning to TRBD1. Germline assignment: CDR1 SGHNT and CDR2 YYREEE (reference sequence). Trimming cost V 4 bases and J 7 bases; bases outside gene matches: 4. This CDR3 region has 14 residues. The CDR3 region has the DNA TGTGCCAGCAGCGAGGGACAGGGGATCGGGGAGCTGTTTTTT. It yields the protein CASSEGQGIGELFF.

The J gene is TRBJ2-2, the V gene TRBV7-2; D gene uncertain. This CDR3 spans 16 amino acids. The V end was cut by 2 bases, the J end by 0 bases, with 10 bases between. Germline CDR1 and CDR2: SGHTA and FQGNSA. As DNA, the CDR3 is TGTGCCAGCAGCTTAAGGTCGGCTTCGAACACCGGGGAGCTGTTTTTT. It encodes CASSLRSASNTGELFF.

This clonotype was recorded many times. CDR3 in amino acids: CASTAGASNQPQHF. As DNA, the CDR3 is TGTGCCAGCACCGCCGGGGCTAGCAATCAGCCCCAGCATTTT. V gene TRBV7-2 combines with J gene TRBJ1-5, with D possibly matching TRBD1 (5 bases). V lost 7 bases and J 0 bases, leaving 10 bases between the germline ends. The CDR3 has 14 residues. Per germline, CDR1 SGHTA and CDR2 FQGNSA.

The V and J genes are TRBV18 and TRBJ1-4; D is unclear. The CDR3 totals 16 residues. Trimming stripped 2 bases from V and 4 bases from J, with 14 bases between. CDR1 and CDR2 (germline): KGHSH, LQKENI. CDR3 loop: CASSPGIGPYNEKLFF. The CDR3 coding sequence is TGTGCCAGCTCACCAGGGATTGGCCCTTATAATGAAAAACTGTTTTTT.

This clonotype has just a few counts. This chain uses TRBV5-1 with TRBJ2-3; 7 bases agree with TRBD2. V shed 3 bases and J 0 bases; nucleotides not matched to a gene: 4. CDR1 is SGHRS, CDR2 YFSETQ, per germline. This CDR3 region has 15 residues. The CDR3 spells CASSWDYSSTDTQYF. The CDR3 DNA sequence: TGCGCCAGCAGCTGGGACTACTCTAGCACAGATACGCAGTATTTT.

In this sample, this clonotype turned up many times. CDR3 sequence (DNA): TGTGCCAGCAGTTCCCTACAGGGGGCAGGCACAGATACGCAGTATTTT. It codes for CASSSLQGAGTDTQYF. The chain has TRBV12-3 or TRBV12-4 and TRBJ2-3, with TRBD1 identical over 9 bases. The J segment lost 1 base and the V segment lost 4 bases, leaving 6 bases of the junction unmatched. CDR3 length: 16 amino acids.

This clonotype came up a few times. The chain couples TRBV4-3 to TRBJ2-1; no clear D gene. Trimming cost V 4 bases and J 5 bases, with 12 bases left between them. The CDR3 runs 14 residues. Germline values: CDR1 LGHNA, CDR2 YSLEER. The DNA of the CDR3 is TGCGCCAGCAGCCTCCTGGCTAATGACAATGAGCAGTTCTTC. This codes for CASSLLANDNEQFF.

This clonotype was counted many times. CDR3 sequence (DNA): TGTGCCAGCAGCACCCGGGACAGGGGGCGAGCCTACGAGCAGTACGTC. This sequence encodes CASSTRDRGRAYEQYV. The gene calls are TRBV28 and TRBJ2-7, with TRBD1 matching over 12 bases. The CDR3 is made up of 16 amino acids. Germline assignment: CDR1 MDHEN and CDR2 SYDVKM. V was clipped by 6 bases and J by 2 bases; unmatched bases: 8.

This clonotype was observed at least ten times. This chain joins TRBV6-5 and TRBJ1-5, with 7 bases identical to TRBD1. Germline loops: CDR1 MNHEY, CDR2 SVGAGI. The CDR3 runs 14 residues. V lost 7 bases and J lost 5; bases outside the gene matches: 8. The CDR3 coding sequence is TGTGCCAGCATAGGTGGGACAGACTATCAGCCCCAGCATTTT. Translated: CASIGGTDYQPQHF.

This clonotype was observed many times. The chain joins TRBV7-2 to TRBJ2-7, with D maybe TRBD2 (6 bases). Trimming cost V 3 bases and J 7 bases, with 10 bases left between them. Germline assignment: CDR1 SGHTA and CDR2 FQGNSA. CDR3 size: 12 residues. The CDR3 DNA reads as TGTGCCAGCAGCTTGGACCGGGGGGAGCAGTACTTC. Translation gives CASSLDRGEQYF.

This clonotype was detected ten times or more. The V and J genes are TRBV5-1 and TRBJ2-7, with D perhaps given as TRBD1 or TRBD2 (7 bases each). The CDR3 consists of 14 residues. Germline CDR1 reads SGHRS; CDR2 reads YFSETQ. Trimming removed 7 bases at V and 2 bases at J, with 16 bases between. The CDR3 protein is CASCLGGTAYEQYF. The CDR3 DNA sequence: TGCGCCAGCTGTCTGGGGGGGACAGCCTACGAGCAGTACTTC. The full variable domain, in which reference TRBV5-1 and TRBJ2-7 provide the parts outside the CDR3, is KAGVTQTPRYLIKTRGQQVTLSCSPISGHRSVSWYQQTPGQGLQFLFEYFSETQRNKGNFPGRFSGRQFSNSRSEMNVSTLELGDSALYLCASCLGGTAYEQYFGPGTRLTVT.

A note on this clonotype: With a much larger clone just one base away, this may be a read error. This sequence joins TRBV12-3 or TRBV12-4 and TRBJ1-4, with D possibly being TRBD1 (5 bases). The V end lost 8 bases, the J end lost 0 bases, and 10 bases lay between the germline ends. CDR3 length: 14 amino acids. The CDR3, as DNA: TGTGCCAGCCAAACGGGGGCAACTAATGAAAAACTGTTTTTT. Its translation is CASQTGATNEKLFF.